The rows below give T cell receptor beta chains drawn from one sample of a study of T-cell memory formation after mild COVID-19. MiXCR was run by TCRdb on the 5' RACE reads, yielding one entry per CDR3 protein. The table has under 300,000 distinct CDR3 sequences, roughly a tenth seen once; the top ten hold 20% to 25%. Sample: PBMCs or a T cell subset sorted from them (not recorded which). Receptor source: a man aged 18 to 30 who had mild COVID-19 (a few samples of this study predate the infection). Cell type and time point are not known. The CDR3 runs from the conserved cysteine through the conserved F or W. A D gene is named only where the DNA matches it firmly. The size field is filled for only some rows; it gives once, few, many or a size class.

j_call clone_size v_call d_call cdr3_aa cdr3_nt
TRBJ1-3 - TRBV4-2 - CASSPPGRTSGNTIYF TGTGCCAGCAGCCCCCCGGGGCGAACCTCTGGAAACACCATATATTTT
TRBJ2-4 few TRBV7-2 - CASSVDTRVDIQYF TGTGCCAGCAGCGTGGACACCCGGGTAGACATTCAGTACTTC
TRBJ2-2 - TRBV7-3 TRBD1 CASSSRTGLTGELFF TGTGCCAGCAGCTCCCGGACAGGGCTCACCGGGGAGCTGTTTTTT
TRBJ1-5 few TRBV20-1 - CSATFGGNQPQHF TGCAGTGCTACATTCGGGGGCAATCAGCCCCAGCATTTT
TRBJ1-4 few TRBV20-1 TRBD1 CRLTGQVDYSTNEKLFF TGCAGGCTTACGGGACAGGTGGACTACTCAACTAATGAAAAACTGTTTTTT
TRBJ1-2 few TRBV2 TRBD1 CASSPGQGLGYTF TGTGCCAGCAGTCCGGGACAGGGACTTGGCTACACCTTC
TRBJ2-2 - TRBV7-9 - CASSLGPANTGELFF TGTGCCAGCAGCTTAGGTCCCGCGAACACCGGGGAGCTGTTTTTT
TRBJ2-3 few TRBV5-5 - CASSLGHPVTDTQYF TGTGCCAGCAGCTTGGGACATCCAGTCACAGATACGCAGTATTTT
TRBJ1-2 many TRBV19 - CASSPMDGANYGYTF TGTGCCAGTAGTCCGATGGACGGGGCTAACTATGGCTACACCTTC
TRBJ1-2 - TRBV6-2/TRBV6-3 - CASSYVGLGGYTF TGTGCCAGCAGTTACGTGGGGCTCGGCGGCTACACCTTC
TRBJ2-5 - TRBV12-3/TRBV12-4 - CASTLTHEEETQYF TGTGCCAGCACCCTGACCCACGAGGAGGAGACCCAGTACTTC
TRBJ1-6 - TRBV15 TRBD1 CATSSWRQGHSPLHF TGTGCCACCAGCAGTTGGAGACAGGGACATTCACCCCTCCACTTT
TRBJ1-3 - TRBV28 - CASSSGPLGNTIYF TGTGCCAGCAGCTCGGGTCCCCTCGGAAACACCATATATTTT
TRBJ2-5 - TRBV7-9 TRBD1 CASSPPRGRSKQETQYF TGTGCCAGCAGCCCACCAAGGGGGCGGAGCAAACAAGAGACCCAGTACTTC
TRBJ2-5 - TRBV7-9 - CASSFRRERKETQYF TGTGCCAGCAGCTTTCGCAGAGAACGGAAAGAGACCCAGTACTTC
TRBJ1-6 few TRBV6-1 - CAGTSSASSPLHF TGTGCCGGCACAAGCAGCGCTAGTTCACCCCTCCACTTT
TRBJ2-3 few TRBV20-1 - CSASGGDTQYF TGCAGTGCTAGCGGTGGAGATACGCAGTATTTT
TRBJ2-6 - TRBV5-1 - CASSGGSGANVLTF TGCGCCAGCAGCGGGGGGTCTGGGGCCAACGTCCTGACTTTC
TRBJ1-2 few TRBV20-1 - CSVPGRYGYTF TGCAGTGTACCCGGGAGATATGGCTACACCTTC
TRBJ2-2 few TRBV7-3 - CASSSSGWGAGELFF TGTGCCAGCAGCTCTTCAGGTTGGGGGGCCGGGGAGCTGTTTTTT
TRBJ2-1 many TRBV29-1 TRBD1 CSVEGTPDREVGEQFF TGCAGCGTTGAAGGCACCCCGGACAGGGAAGTAGGCGAGCAGTTCTTC
TRBJ2-4 few TRBV6-2/TRBV6-3 - CASRTPPDPGRYF TGTGCCAGCAGGACCCCTCCGGATCCGGGACGGTACTTC
TRBJ2-2 many TRBV4-1 TRBD1 CASSRSTGGNGELFF TGCGCCAGCAGCCGTTCGACAGGGGGCAACGGGGAGCTGTTTTTT
TRBJ2-5 - TRBV6-2/TRBV6-3 - CASSYDKVSWETQYF TGTGCCAGCAGTTACGACAAGGTTTCGTGGGAGACCCAGTACTTC
TRBJ2-2 many TRBV4-3 TRBD1 CASSQDSRTGSTGELFF TGCGCCAGCAGCCAAGATAGTCGGACAGGGAGCACCGGGGAGCTGTTTTTT
TRBJ2-1 few TRBV7-9 TRBD2 CASSLYGGAEYEQFF TGTGCCAGCAGCTTATACGGGGGGGCTGAGTATGAGCAGTTCTTC
TRBJ1-6 - TRBV6-5 - CASSSTGQLINSPLHF TGTGCCAGCAGTTCAACCGGACAGCTCATTAATTCACCCCTCCACTTT
TRBJ2-5 few TRBV21-1 - CASTRWVPGKEQETQYF TGTGCCAGCACCCGGTGGGTCCCCGGAAAGGAGCAAGAGACCCAGTACTTC
TRBJ2-4 - TRBV20-1 - CSARDTRFFKNIQYF TGCAGTGCTAGAGATACACGGTTCTTCAAAAACATTCAGTACTTC
TRBJ1-1 few TRBV6-5 - CASISQSGNTEAFF TGTGCCAGCATCTCCCAATCAGGGAACACTGAAGCTTTCTTT
TRBJ2-1 - TRBV7-9 - CASSTPKDEQFF TGTGCCAGCAGCACCCCGAAGGATGAGCAGTTCTTC
TRBJ2-7 - TRBV7-2 TRBD2 CASSFSGGRGEQYF TGTGCCAGCAGCTTTAGCGGGGGGAGGGGAGAGCAGTACTTC
TRBJ2-2 - TRBV7-6 - CASSLGTTDTGELFF TGTGCCAGCAGCTTAGGGACTACGGATACCGGGGAGCTGTTTTTT
TRBJ1-1 few TRBV11-2 TRBD1 CASSYPDRAEAFF TGTGCCAGCAGTTATCCCGACAGGGCTGAAGCTTTCTTT
TRBJ2-5 few TRBV11-2 - CASSRERQETQYF TGTGCCAGCAGCCGGGAGAGGCAAGAGACCCAGTACTTC
TRBJ2-3 few TRBV15 - CATSRRTGMKTDTQYF TGTGCCACCAGCAGAAGAACAGGGATGAAGACAGATACGCAGTATTTT
TRBJ1-4 few TRBV6-6 - CASSLVGIEGHRNEKLFF TGTGCCAGCAGTCTCGTCGGAATAGAGGGACACCGTAATGAAAAACTGTTTTTT
TRBJ2-5 - TRBV7-2 TRBD2 CASSLLAGLETQYF TGTGCCAGCAGCTTACTAGCGGGGTTGGAGACGCAGTACTTC
TRBJ2-2 few TRBV7-3 - CASSSRDSF TGTGCCAGCAGCTCCCGGGACTCCTTT
TRBJ1-1 - TRBV6-2/TRBV6-3 - CASSYWAENTEAFF TGTGCCAGCAGTTATTGGGCGGAGAACACTGAAGCTTTCTTT
TRBJ1-1 - TRBV7-9 - CASSDRGGGGTEAFF TGTGCCAGCAGCGATAGGGGAGGCGGGGGCACTGAAGCTTTCTTT
TRBJ2-1 few TRBV5-8 - CASSPARGVYNEQFF TGTGCCAGCAGCCCGGCTAGGGGGGTGTACAATGAGCAGTTCTTC
TRBJ2-5 - TRBV29-1 TRBD2 CSVSPSGGGQETQYF TGCAGCGTGAGTCCTAGCGGGGGGGGTCAAGAGACCCAGTACTTC
TRBJ2-5 - TRBV7-2 TRBD1 CASSFNSGQGGRETQYF TGTGCCAGCAGCTTTAATTCGGGACAGGGGGGTAGAGAGACCCAGTACTTC
TRBJ2-2 many TRBV24-1 - CATSGVRDTTGELFF TGTGCCACCAGTGGTGTCCGGGACACAACCGGGGAGCTGTTTTTT
TRBJ1-1 few TRBV7-3 - CASSLTSSLNTEAFF TGTGCCAGCAGCTTAACGTCCAGCCTGAACACTGAAGCTTTCTTT
TRBJ2-1 few TRBV24-1 - CATSGTSYNEQFF TGTGCCACCAGTGGGACTTCCTACAATGAGCAGTTCTTC
TRBJ2-1 - TRBV4-2 TRBD2 CASSQDGLAGSSYNEQFF TGTGCCAGCAGCCAAGATGGCCTAGCGGGAAGCTCCTACAATGAGCAGTTCTTC
TRBJ1-6 - TRBV7-9 - CASSLVAGRVVNRPLHF TGTGCCAGCAGCTTAGTCGCAGGGAGAGTCGTAAATCGACCCCTCCACTTT
TRBJ2-3 few TRBV5-1 TRBD2 CASSSTSGVTDTQYF TGCGCCAGCAGCTCAACTAGCGGGGTGACAGATACGCAGTATTTT
TRBJ2-3 - TRBV7-2 - CASSLGQGGGTDTQYF TGTGCCAGCAGCTTAGGGCAGGGCGGGGGCACAGATACGCAGTATTTT
TRBJ2-5 - TRBV4-3 - CASSQEPQETQYF TGCGCCAGCAGCCAAGAACCACAAGAGACCCAGTACTTC
TRBJ2-3 few TRBV12-3/TRBV12-4 - CASTVGETDTQYF TGTGCCAGCACCGTCGGGGAGACAGATACGCAGTATTTT
TRBJ2-1 few TRBV20-1 - CSARDLTTNEQFF TGCAGTGCTAGAGATCTAACGACTAATGAGCAGTTCTTC
TRBJ2-5 - TRBV18 - CASSPRQPGETQYF TGTGCCAGCTCACCAAGACAGCCGGGGGAGACCCAGTACTTC
TRBJ1-1 few TRBV2 - CASSEEGSQAFF TGTGCCAGCAGTGAGGAGGGGTCACAAGCTTTCTTT
TRBJ1-2 few TRBV6-5 - CASSYLQWIGYTF TGTGCCAGCAGTTACTTACAGTGGATAGGCTACACCTTC
TRBJ2-1 - TRBV6-5 - CASSYSGRTEQFF TGTGCCAGCAGTTACTCAGGACGGACAGAGCAGTTCTTC